The 22 T cell receptor beta chains below were found in one sample sequenced in a study of blood T cell repertoires in COVID-19. Sequencing used immunoSEQ multiplex PCR; TCRdb keeps in-frame clones, though not all of them. This repertoire shows roughly 100,000 clones, around four fifths found once; its top ten account for approximately 10%. Sequencing was carried out using peripheral blood. These receptor sequences come from a woman aged 80 or over with acute or convalescent COVID-19.

V gene TRBV18 combines with J gene TRBJ1-4; possible D gene TRBD1, 5 bases. Germline V gene data show CDR1 as KGHSH and CDR2 as LQKENI. V lost 1 base, J lost 6 bases, and 6 bases lay in between. CDR3 length: 13 residues. In DNA, the CDR3 is TGTGCCAGCTCACCACTCAGGGATGAAAAACTGTTTTTT. Translation: CASSPLRDEKLFF.

The chain combines TRBV6-1 with TRBJ2-1; 8 bases match TRBD2. The CDR3 has 16 residues. V lost 2 bases to trimming and J lost 1 base; unmatched junction nucleotides: 4. Germline lookup yields CDR1 MNHNS and CDR2 SASEGT. The CDR3 loop is CASSEMAGGSYNEQFF. The CDR3 DNA follows: TGTGCCAGCAGTGAAATGGCGGGGGGTTCCTACAATGAGCAGTTCTTC.

CDR3 in amino acids: CSVEGPGGSYGYTF. CDR3 nucleotide sequence: TGCAGCGTTGAAGGCCCCGGAGGGTCCTATGGCTACACCTTC. This chain connects TRBV29-1 to TRBJ1-2; D not certain. Trimming pared 1 base from V and 4 bases from J, leaving 13 bases between. CDR3 length equals 14 residues. The germline V gene has CDR1 SQVTM and CDR2 ANQGSEA.

V and J are TRBV7-2 and TRBJ2-7; the D gene is possibly TRBD1 (6 bases). This CDR3 has 14 residues. Germline-derived CDR1 and CDR2 are SGHTA and FQGNSA. The ends were cut back, 3 bases at V and 2 bases at J, with 11 bases in the middle. CDR3 sequence (DNA): TGTGCCAGCAGCTTGACAGGAGCCCCCTACGAGCAGTACTTC. Its translation: CASSLTGAPYEQYF.

V is TRBV4-3 and J is TRBJ2-3, with TRBD2 matching 10 bases. V trimming: 1 base; J trimming: 5 bases; junction bases outside the gene matches: 6. This CDR3 is built from 16 residues. Germline CDR1 and CDR2: LGHNA and YSLEER. The CDR3, as DNA: TGCGCCAGCAGCCAAGGAAGCGGGAGGGCGATAGATACGCAGTATTTT. This sequence encodes CASSQGSGRAIDTQYF.

This clone was detected only once. This chain joins TRBV28 and TRBJ1-2, with D uncertain. Between the trimmed V and J ends, which lost 4 bases and 4 bases, there was a span of 4 bases. This CDR3 has 11 amino acids. The germline gives CDR1 MDHEN, CDR2 SYDVKM. CDR3 sequence (DNA): TGTGCCAGCAGTTATCTCTATGGCTACACCTTC. Amino acid sequence: CASSYLYGYTF.

This clone has just one count. The chain couples TRBV5-8 to TRBJ2-3; 13 nucleotides match TRBD2. The V gene end was trimmed by 2 bases and the J gene end by 3 bases; junction bases not matched to a gene: 9. Germline-derived CDR1 and CDR2 are SGHTS and YDEGEE. CDR3 size: 18 residues. CDR3 sequence: CASSFTGTSGIHTDTQYF. Written as DNA, the CDR3 is TGTGCCAGCAGCTTCACAGGGACTAGCGGGATTCATACAGATACGCAGTATTTT.

The chain carries TRBV6-6 and TRBJ1-4; D is possibly TRBD1 (5 bases). V lost 5 bases to trimming and J lost 6 bases, with 22 bases between them. CDR3 length: 17 amino acids. Germline V gene lookup returns CDR1 MNHNY and CDR2 SVGAGI (reference sequence). CDR3 DNA sequence: TGTGCCAGCAGTCCTTCCGGGACTCAGGGAGGTTATGAAAAACTGTTTTTT. This codes for CASSPSGTQGGYEKLFF.

The table lists this clone with a count of one. The chain recombines TRBV28 with TRBJ1-4; D is unresolved. The CDR3 is 13 residues long. Looked up from germline, CDR1 is MDHEN and CDR2 is SYDVKM. Trimming removed 7 bases from V and 4 bases from J, with 10 bases in between. The CDR3 region is CASTEGSNEKLFF. CDR3 DNA: TGTGCCAGCACTGAGGGTAGTAATGAAAAACTGTTTTTT.

The chain joins TRBV19 to TRBJ2-6; 7 bases line up with TRBD1. CDR3 length: 15 residues. V lost 8 bases and J lost 1; bases outside the gene matches: 5. Germline loops: CDR1 LNHDA, CDR2 SQIVND (reference sequence). CDR3 sequence (DNA): TGTGCCAGTGACAGGGTAGGGTCTGGGGCCAACGTCCTGACTTTC. Protein: CASDRVGSGANVLTF. The full variable domain, rest sourced from reference TRBV19 and TRBJ2-6, is DGGITQSPKYLFRKEGQNVTLSCEQNLNHDAMYWYRQDPGQGLRLIYYSQIVNDFQKGDIAEGYSVSREKKESFPLTVTSAQKNPTAFYLCASDRVGSGANVLTFGAGSRLTVL.

The chain couples TRBV2 to TRBJ2-5, with a tentative D call TRBD2 (5 bases). The V end lost 7 bases, the J end lost 13 bases, and 13 bases lay between the germline ends. Germline V CDR1 and CDR2: SNHLY, FYNNEI. CDR3 length: 10 amino acids. This CDR3 reads CASKSGSRYF. CDR3 in DNA: TGTGCCAGCAAGTCGGGATCCCGGTACTTC.

This clone appeared a few times. This chain connects TRBV2 to TRBJ1-4, with D possibly being TRBD1 (6 bases). Germline CDR1 is SNHLY and CDR2 is FYNNEI. This CDR3 region has 15 residues. V was trimmed by 4 bases and J by 7 bases, leaving 16 bases between them. For the CDR3, the DNA is TGTGCCAGCAGTGCCTCTCAGGGGATTCTTGAAAAACTGTTTTTT. Amino acid sequence: CASSASQGILEKLFF. The complete variable domain, with remaining parts taken from reference TRBV2 and TRBJ1-4, reads EPEVTQTPSHQVTQMGQEVILRCVPISNHLYFYWYRQILGQKVEFLVSFYNNEISEKSEIFDDQFSVERPDGSNFTLKIRSTKLEDSAMYFCASSASQGILEKLFFGSGTQLSVL.

This clone has more than one count but fewer than ten. The chain carries TRBV24-1 and TRBJ1-2; 7 bases fit TRBD1. Germline V gene sequence: CDR1 KGHDR, CDR2 SFDVKD. The CDR3 is 13 amino acids. J gave up 7 bases and V 3 bases, and 4 bases lay outside the gene matches. The CDR3 is CATSDPGDSGYTF. The CDR3 DNA reads as TGTGCCACCAGTGATCCAGGGGACAGTGGCTACACCTTC.

The V gene is TRBV7-3, the J gene TRBJ2-5; 11 bases match TRBD1. Germline V lookup: CDR1 SGHTA, CDR2 FQGTGA. The CDR3 is 15 amino acids. V was clipped by 5 bases and J by 4 bases; unmatched bases: 6. The CDR3 loop is CASSLEGQGGETQYF. The CDR3 nucleotides read TGTGCCAGCAGCCTCGAGGGACAGGGGGGAGAGACCCAGTACTTC.

This clone has only one observation. The V and J genes are TRBV15 and TRBJ2-7; D is unclear. V lost 0 bases to trimming and J lost 3 bases, with 9 bases between them. Germline V gene lookup returns CDR1 LNHNV and CDR2 YYDKDF (reference sequence). There are 14 residues in the CDR3. The CDR3 coding sequence is TGTGCCACCAGCAGAGAGACTGCTCTCTACGAGCAGTACTTC. Amino acids: CATSRETALYEQYF.

The chain joins TRBV11-2 to TRBJ2-1; 8 bases agree with TRBD2. The length of the CDR3 is 15 residues. J lost 4 bases, V lost 4 bases, and 6 bases had no gene match. Germline CDR1 and CDR2: SGHAT and FQNNGV. This chain's CDR3 is CASSSRGALYNEQFF. The CDR3, as DNA: TGTGCCAGCAGCTCGCGGGGGGCTCTATACAATGAGCAGTTCTTC.

V is TRBV29-1 and J is TRBJ2-7, with D unresolved. The CDR3 contains 11 residues. V was trimmed by 5 bases and J by 5 bases, leaving 10 bases between them. The germline V gene has CDR1 SQVTM and CDR2 ANQGSEA. The CDR3 DNA reads as TGCAGCGTTCGCTACAGCCACGAGCAGTACTTC. Its protein is CSVRYSHEQYF.

This chain joins TRBV2 and TRBJ1-1, with TRBD1 matching over 9 bases. The J segment lost 6 bases and the V segment lost 6 bases, leaving 11 bases of the junction unmatched. CDR3 length: 15 amino acids. Looked up from germline, CDR1 is SNHLY and CDR2 is FYNNEI. The CDR3 sequence: CASRQRTGGRAEAFF. CDR3 DNA sequence: TGTGCCAGCAGGCAGAGAACAGGGGGCAGGGCTGAAGCTTTCTTT.

J is TRBJ2-5 and V is TRBV30; 11 bases are shared with TRBD2. V lost 8 bases and J lost 5; bases outside the gene matches: 7. Germline CDR1 and CDR2: GTSNPN and SVGIG (reference sequence). The CDR3 sequence is 13 residues long. The CDR3: CAGKWTSGETQYF. The CDR3 region has the DNA TGTGCCGGGAAATGGACTAGCGGGGAGACCCAGTACTTC.

The chain links TRBV6-5 to TRBJ1-2; the D gene is possibly TRBD1 (6 bases). CDR1 is MNHEY and CDR2 is SVGAGI in the germline V gene. The CDR3 is 14 residues long. Trimming removed 2 bases from V and 6 bases from J, with 13 bases in between. In DNA, the CDR3 is TGTGCCAGCAGTTACAACACGCAGGGGAATGGCTACACCTTC. Translating gives CASSYNTQGNGYTF.

The chain links TRBV4-1 to TRBJ1-5; D remains unclear. V gave up 6 bases and J gave up 0 bases, with 9 bases separating them. CDR3 length: 14 residues. Per the germline V gene, CDR1 is MGHRA and CDR2 is YSYEKL. The CDR3 nucleotides read TGCGCCAGCAGTCTAACTTATAGCAATCAGCCCCAGCATTTT. This gives the protein CASSLTYSNQPQHF.

The chain has TRBV7-2 and TRBJ1-2, with 7 bases fitting TRBD1. Germline V gene data show CDR1 as SGHTA and CDR2 as FQGNSA. This CDR3 is 13 amino acids long. V lost 1 base, J lost 6 bases, and 2 bases stayed unmatched. This CDR3 is CASSLDRGNGYTF. The CDR3 nucleotides read TGTGCCAGCAGCTTAGACAGGGGTAATGGCTACACCTTC. The full variable domain, its missing parts supplied by reference TRBV7-2 and TRBJ1-2, is GAGVSQSPSNKVTEKGKDVELRCDPISGHTALYWYRQSLGQGLEFLIYFQGNSAPDKSGLPSDRFSAERTGGSVSTLTIQRTQQEDSAVYLCASSLDRGNGYTFGSGTRLTVV.